A single sample is the source of the 28 T cell receptor beta chains below, sequenced in a study of T cells after yellow fever vaccination. MiXCR, run by TCRdb on the 5' RACE reads, gives a single entry per CDR3 protein. The data show 300,000 to 400,000 distinct CDR3 sequences, 6.2% seen once. Sample: PBMCs, taken 5 days after the yellow fever booster vaccination. The receptors derive from a young man who received the YFV17D yellow fever vaccine.

This clonotype was seen a few times. The chain has TRBV5-1 and TRBJ2-6; maybe TRBD2 (5 bases). Germline V gene data show CDR1 as SGHRS and CDR2 as YFSETQ. Trimming took off 4 bases at V and 0 bases at J, with 11 bases between the two ends. The CDR3 is 16 residues long. CDR3 coding DNA: TGCGCCAGCAGCCTAGCCGGAATCTCTGGGGCCAACGTCCTGACTTTC. As protein: CASSLAGISGANVLTF.

V is TRBV5-1 and J is TRBJ2-5, with 8 bases aligning to TRBD1. V shed 3 bases and J 2 bases; nucleotides not matched to a gene: 9. The CDR3 extends over 16 amino acids. Germline loops: CDR1 SGHRS, CDR2 YFSETQ. CDR3 nucleotide sequence: TGCGCCAGCAGCTACTACGGGACAGGCGGGCAAGAGACCCAGTACTTC. It codes for CASSYYGTGGQETQYF.

The chain joins TRBV10-3 to TRBJ2-1; D uncertain. Germline-derived CDR1 and CDR2 are ENHRY and SYGVKD. The V gene lost 6 bases and the J gene lost 5 bases, with 8 bases spanning the gap. This CDR3 region has 12 residues. CDR3 in DNA: TGTGCCATCAGAGCAAGCGACAATGAGCAGTTCTTC. This sequence encodes CAIRASDNEQFF.

This clonotype has a count of ten or more. The chain joins TRBV5-1 to TRBJ2-1, with D hard to call. Deletions cut 4 bases from V and 2 bases from J, with 10 bases between. The CDR3 extends over 14 amino acids. Germline CDR1 is SGHRS and CDR2 is YFSETQ. CDR3 in DNA: TGCGCCAGCAGCGCGTCAGACCCCTACAATGAGCAGTTCTTC. It yields the protein CASSASDPYNEQFF.

The table lists this clonotype with a few counts. The V and J genes are TRBV5-1 and TRBJ2-5; D is ambiguous. The CDR3 sequence is 15 residues long. Per the germline V gene, CDR1 is SGHRS and CDR2 is YFSETQ. The germline V and J ends were trimmed by 0 bases and 1 base, with 10 bases remaining between them. CDR3 bases: TGCGCCAGCAGCTTGGACGGAGAACGCCAAGAGACCCAGTACTTC. Translating gives CASSLDGERQETQYF.

CDR3 sequence: CSHDRASGMNEQFF. CDR3 DNA: TGCAGCCATGATAGGGCTAGCGGGATGAATGAGCAGTTCTTC. V is TRBV29-1 and J is TRBJ2-1; TRBD2 agrees at 9 bases. This CDR3 comprises 14 residues. CDR1 SQVTM and CDR2 ANQGSEA come from the germline V gene. The V segment lost 8 bases and the J segment 7 bases; nucleotides outside the gene matches: 12.

The chain is built from TRBV7-2 and TRBJ1-6, with TRBD1 as a possible D gene (6 bases). This CDR3 comprises 16 residues. Trimming removed 1 base from V and 10 bases from J, with 17 bases in between. Per germline, CDR1 SGHTA and CDR2 FQGNSA. The CDR3 nucleotides are TGTGCCAGCAGCTTAGTCTGGGGACAAGGAGGGTCACCCCTCCACTTT. It translates to CASSLVWGQGGSPLHF. Full variable domain (outside the CDR3, taken from reference TRBV7-2 and TRBJ1-6): GAGVSQSPSNKVTEKGKDVELRCDPISGHTALYWYRQSLGQGLEFLIYFQGNSAPDKSGLPSDRFSAERTGGSVSTLTIQRTQQEDSAVYLCASSLVWGQGGSPLHFGNGTRLTVT.

This clonotype was detected ten times or more. The chain joins TRBV12-3 or TRBV12-4 to TRBJ2-7; TRBD1 might be the D (6 bases). V dropped 4 bases and J dropped 3 bases, with 13 bases sitting between them. The CDR3 loop spans 14 amino acids. The CDR3, as DNA: TGTGCCAGCAGTTCCCCGGGACATCTCTACGAGCAGTACTTC. As protein: CASSSPGHLYEQYF.

This clonotype was detected a few times. The chain couples TRBV7-6 to TRBJ1-2, with a tentative D call TRBD1 (6 bases). The CDR3 runs 14 residues. V was shortened by 5 bases and J by 6 bases, with 16 bases between the two germline ends. CDR1 is SGHVS and CDR2 is FNYEAQ in the germline V gene. The chain's CDR3 is CASSADRGENGYTF. CDR3 in DNA: TGTGCCAGCAGCGCCGATAGGGGGGAAAATGGCTACACCTTC.

This clonotype was detected ten times or more. This chain links TRBV20-1 with TRBJ2-3; TRBD2 aligns across 10 bases. The ends lost 6 bases at V and 3 bases at J; junction bases unmatched: 6. CDR3 size: 14 residues. Germline CDR1 and CDR2: DFQATT and SNEGSKA (reference sequence). The CDR3 DNA reads TGCAGTGCCCGAGCGGGAGGGCCTACAGATACGCAGTATTTT. Protein sequence: CSARAGGPTDTQYF.

The J gene is TRBJ2-5, the V gene TRBV5-1; either TRBD1 or TRBD2 may supply D (6 bases each). Trimming took off 1 base at V and 5 bases at J, with 18 bases between the two ends. This CDR3 comprises 16 residues. In germline, CDR1 is SGHRS, CDR2 YFSETQ. The CDR3 spells CASSLMAGTQGETQYF. For the CDR3, the DNA is TGCGCCAGCAGCTTGATGGCGGGGACCCAGGGGGAGACCCAGTACTTC. Combining the CDR3 with reference TRBV5-1 and TRBJ2-5 gives the whole variable domain KAGVTQTPRYLIKTRGQQVTLSCSPISGHRSVSWYQQTPGQGLQFLFEYFSETQRNKGNFPGRFSGRQFSNSRSEMNVSTLELGDSALYLCASSLMAGTQGETQYFGPGTRLLVL.

This clonotype has at least ten counts. The rearrangement joins TRBV29-1 to TRBJ2-1; a possible D gene is TRBD1 (6 bases). The CDR3 is 13 amino acids. Trimming took off 4 bases at V and 3 bases at J, with 10 bases between the two ends. The germline V gene has CDR1 SQVTM and CDR2 ANQGSEA. The CDR3 DNA sequence: TGCAGCGTTGCAGGGGTCAACTACAATGAGCAGTTCTTC. It specifies CSVAGVNYNEQFF.

The rearrangement links TRBV29-1 to TRBJ2-1; D gene ambiguous. The CDR3 totals 13 residues. Germline V gives CDR1 SQVTM, CDR2 ANQGSEA. V was shortened by 4 bases and J by 5 bases, with 12 bases between the two germline ends. CDR3 DNA sequence: TGCAGCGTTGTTAGGGCAACCCACAATGAGCAGTTCTTC. This gives the protein CSVVRATHNEQFF.

This clonotype has more than one count but fewer than ten. The CDR3 DNA reads TGTGCCAGCAGCCAAGGGGGGCTTGGCTCCTACAATGAGCAGTTCTTC. It translates to CASSQGGLGSYNEQFF. The genes are TRBV3-1 and TRBJ2-1; tentative D call: TRBD1 (6 bases). Trimming left V 1 base short and J 0 bases short, with 10 bases between. From germline, CDR1 is LGHDT and CDR2 YNNKEL (reference sequence). This CDR3 is built from 16 residues.

With regard to this clonotype: A read error is possible here, since a much larger clone lies one base away. The chain combines TRBV15 with TRBJ1-1; a possible D gene is TRBD1 (6 bases). The germline gives CDR1 LNHNV, CDR2 YYDKDF (reference sequence). The length of the CDR3 is 14 residues. V lost 0 bases and J 5 bases, leaving 10 bases between the germline ends. The CDR3 protein is CATSREDSRTEAFF. DNA for the CDR3: TGTGCCACCAGCAGAGAGGACAGCAGGACTGAAGCTTTCTTT.

This clonotype was seen only a few times. The genes are TRBV15 and TRBJ2-7; TRBD2 matches 14 bases. Per germline, CDR1 LNHNV and CDR2 YYDKDF (reference sequence). The trim removed 10 bases at V and 3 bases at J, leaving 17 bases unmatched. The CDR3 is made up of 18 amino acids. This CDR3 is CAIGTGRTSGRYSYEQYF. The CDR3 DNA reads as TGTGCCATCGGCACAGGGCGGACTAGCGGGAGGTACAGCTACGAGCAGTACTTC. Together with reference TRBV15 and TRBJ2-7, the CDR3 gives the full variable domain: DAMVIQNPRYQVTQFGKPVTLSCSQTLNHNVMYWYQQKSSQAPKLLFHYYDKDFNNEADTPDNFQSRRPNTSFCFLDIRSPGLGDTAMYLCAIGTGRTSGRYSYEQYFGPGTRLTVT.

This clonotype was counted between two and nine times. The chain employs TRBV5-1 and TRBJ2-7; maybe TRBD2 (5 bases). CDR1 and CDR2 (germline): SGHRS, YFSETQ. The CDR3 length is 14 residues. V lost 4 bases, J lost 2 bases, and 13 bases lay in between. The CDR3, as DNA: TGCGCCAGCAGCCCAGAGGGTCCTACCTACGAGCAGTACTTC. Protein product: CASSPEGPTYEQYF.

This clonotype was seen a few times. The chain employs TRBV5-1 and TRBJ2-3; no reliable D call. CDR1 SGHRS and CDR2 YFSETQ come from the germline V gene. The V and J ends lost 4 bases and 0 bases respectively, with 12 bases between them. The CDR3 loop spans 15 amino acids. The CDR3 coding sequence is TGCGCCAGCAGCCTAAGGGTGACTAGCACAGATACGCAGTATTTT. Amino acid sequence: CASSLRVTSTDTQYF.

This clonotype has a handful of counts. The chain is built from TRBV5-1 and TRBJ1-6; possibly TRBD1 for D (5 bases). CDR1 is SGHRS and CDR2 is YFSETQ in the germline V gene. This CDR3 has 14 amino acids. V lost 0 bases to trimming and J lost 11 bases, with 12 bases between them. In nucleotides, the CDR3 is TGCGCCAGCAGCTTGGGGCAGGGCGAGCCACCCCTCCACTTT. Translating gives CASSLGQGEPPLHF.

This clonotype was found many times. The CDR3 DNA is TGTGCCAGCAGTTTGGGGAGGGGCCGCGAATCGCCCCAGCATTTT. As protein: CASSLGRGRESPQHF. The chain uses TRBV12-3 or TRBV12-4 and TRBJ1-5; perhaps TRBD1 as D (5 bases). The V gene lost 3 bases and the J gene lost 9 bases, with 18 bases spanning the gap. The length of the CDR3 is 15 residues.

In its sample, this clonotype was seen a few times. The chain is built from TRBV27 and TRBJ1-3; the D is unclear. Trimming stripped 0 bases from V and 4 bases from J, with 7 bases between. CDR1 MNHEY and CDR2 SMNVEV come from the germline V gene (reference sequence). CDR3 length: 14 amino acids. Here the CDR3 reads CASSLSAIGNTIYF. The DNA of the CDR3 is TGTGCCAGCAGTTTATCGGCCATCGGAAACACCATATATTTT.

This clonotype showed up just a few times. The CDR3 spells CASSAVTGSGYTF. The CDR3 DNA follows: TGCGCCAGCAGCGCTGTGACAGGGTCTGGCTACACCTTC. This sequence joins TRBV5-1 and TRBJ1-2; 7 positions agree with TRBD1. The CDR3 is 13 residues long. The junction had 7 bases not matched to a gene; V was cut back by 4 bases and J by 7 bases. In germline, CDR1 is SGHRS, CDR2 YFSETQ.

This clonotype came up many times. The chain recombines TRBV14 with TRBJ2-1; possibly TRBD2 for D (6 bases). V was cut by 3 bases and J by 6 bases, with 18 bases left in between. The CDR3 contains 16 residues. Germline V gene lookup returns CDR1 SGHDN and CDR2 FVKESK. The CDR3 sequence is CASSQIHTWGVNEQFF. As DNA, the CDR3 is TGTGCCAGCAGCCAGATCCACACTTGGGGGGTCAATGAGCAGTTCTTC.

The V gene is TRBV7-2, the J gene TRBJ2-7; a possible D gene is TRBD1 (5 bases). Germline lookup yields CDR1 SGHTA and CDR2 FQGNSA. The CDR3 totals 13 residues. V was clipped by 1 base and J by 8 bases, with 12 bases between them. This chain's CDR3 is CASSLDRRGQQYF. The CDR3 DNA reads TGTGCCAGCAGCTTAGACAGGCGCGGTCAGCAGTACTTC.

This clonotype was seen more than once but under ten times. The chain links TRBV7-9 to TRBJ1-4, with D possibly TRBD1 on 5 matching bases. The CDR3 is 13 amino acids. Germline CDR1 and CDR2: SEHNR and FQNEAQ (reference sequence). Trimming shortened V by 4 bases and J by 8 bases, and 11 bases separated the two germline ends. The CDR3 sequence: CASSSSGLEKLFF. Written as DNA, the CDR3 is TGTGCCAGCAGCTCCTCAGGGTTGGAAAAACTGTTTTTT.

This chain uses TRBV29-1 with TRBJ1-5; possible D gene TRBD1, 6 bases. The V gene's germline CDR1 is SQVTM and CDR2 ANQGSEA. This CDR3 has 13 residues. The V end lost 6 bases, the J end lost 3 bases, and 12 bases lay between the germline ends. Here the CDR3 reads CSVRDNFNQPQHF. The DNA of the CDR3 is TGCAGCGTCAGGGACAACTTCAATCAGCCCCAGCATTTT.

This clonotype turned up a few times. The V call is TRBV12-3 or TRBV12-4, the J call TRBJ2-5; D call uncertain. Trimming cost V 4 bases and J 0 bases, with 12 bases left between them. This CDR3 is built from 15 residues. CDR3 in amino acids: CASSSPGRNQETQYF. CDR3 DNA sequence: TGTGCCAGCAGTTCACCCGGGCGGAACCAAGAGACCCAGTACTTC.

This clonotype has ten or more counts. The chain combines TRBV7-2 with TRBJ2-1; 9 positions match TRBD1. CDR1 and CDR2 (germline): SGHTA, FQGNSA. The length of the CDR3 is 16 residues. J was trimmed by 2 bases and V by 5 bases; bases with no gene match: 7. CDR3 nucleotides: TGTGCCAGCAGCAGTCCGGACAGGGGTCCCTACAATGAGCAGTTCTTC. This encodes CASSSPDRGPYNEQFF.